This TCR beta chain is drawn from a study of CD8+ T cells in alopecia areata. Study-level background: Skin was taken from approximately 6-13-month-old C3H/HeJ graft donors that had spontaneous alopecia and grafted onto roughly 6-11-week-old female C3H/HeJ mice.

A few counts support this clone. Its specificity is unknown. Each gene name is a mouse one. Sorting used CD4, CD8alpha, NKG2D, NKG2ACE and other markers on pooled cutaneous lymph node cells. Regarding the study as a whole: Scalp data also include sequences from resident alphabeta T cells of normal skin. Against the mouse data, patients shared TCRs less clearly, possibly for HLA reasons.

RNA was isolated and reverse transcribed to cDNA, the sequencing template. TCRdb's copy holds only in-frame clones and misses some; the assay was immunoSEQ multiplex PCR. Altogether 200,000 to 300,000 clones were found in the sample, and no singletons occur. Sequencing was done on a sample of CD4+ T cells sorted from a lymph node. This clonotype was sampled from a C3H/HeJ mouse with alopecia areata. The MHC haplotype recorded for the strain is H2-k.

The CDR3 loop is CASGDRLGEEVFF. The CDR3 DNA, read in part, is TGTGCCAGCGGTGATCGACTGGGGGAA. The chain combines TRBV13-2 with TRBJ1-1, with D maybe TRBD1 (5 bases). The missing CDR3 end, 4 residues past where the read stops, is filled in from the germline J gene. The CDR3 is 13 amino acids. Germline assignment: CDR1 NNHNN and CDR2 SYGAGS (reference sequence).